Following are 3 T cell receptor beta chains from one sample sequenced in a study of beta chain features in type 1 diabetes. Expressed TCRB transcripts were sequenced because the isolated RNA had all been reverse transcribed beforehand. Measured with immunoSEQ multiplex PCR; TCRdb has only the in-frame clones, and not every one. The sample shows about 140,000 clones, about 13% of them seen only once. No antigen has been assigned to these receptors. Study outcomes and limitations: Moderate but significant shortening of TCRB CDR3s was recorded in all four CD4+ subsets from Type 1 diabetes patients.

The sample taken for sequencing was central memory CD4+ T cells from blood. The origin of the receptors is a man between 18 and 29 years old with type 1 diabetes.

The gene calls are TRBV27 and TRBJ2-1; TRBD1 aligns across 8 bases. The germline gives CDR1 MNHEY, CDR2 SMNVEV (reference sequence). J lost 0 bases, V lost 6 bases, and 7 bases had no gene match. CDR3 length equals 16 residues. The CDR3 DNA reads as TGTGCCAGCAGATGGTCAGGGGGCCGCTCCTACAATGAGCAGTTCTTC. Translated, it gives CASRWSGGRSYNEQFF.

About this clone itself: The sample carries other DNA sequences with the same CDR3. The rearrangement links TRBV4-1 to TRBJ1-6, with no clear D. V was clipped by 2 bases and J by 4 bases, with 6 bases between them. Germline V gene lookup returns CDR1 MGHRA and CDR2 YSYEKL. The CDR3 length is 14 residues. The CDR3, as DNA: TGCGCCAGCAGCCAACGGGATTATAATTCACCCCTCCACTTT. Translation gives CASSQRDYNSPLHF.

The V call is TRBV7-2, the J call TRBJ2-1, with 9 bases matching TRBD2. V was clipped by 1 base and J by 4 bases; unmatched bases: 11. Germline lookup yields CDR1 SGHTA and CDR2 FQGNSA. The CDR3 is 18 amino acids. This CDR3 is CASSLVPAGGLNYNEQFF. CDR3 bases: TGTGCCAGCAGCTTAGTACCGGCGGGGGGGCTAAATTACAATGAGCAGTTCTTC.